Shown below are 3 T cell receptor beta chains from a single sample sequenced in a study of TIL therapy for anti-PD-1-resistant metastatic lung cancer. Time point noted: pre-treatment sample, taken before nivolumab and TIL therapy. The immunoSEQ assay was v3. Sequenced by immunoSEQ multiplex PCR; TCRdb stores in-frame clones only, minus some. This table holds under 60,000 clones, approximately 86% found once. Source: blood, taken at baseline. The receptor source for this set is a person aged 25-85 years with non-small cell lung cancer.

The chain combines TRBV11-2 with TRBJ1-6; tentatively, D is TRBD1 (5 bases). The V gene's germline CDR1 is SGHAT and CDR2 FQNNGV. The CDR3 length is 13 residues. Trimming pared 6 bases from V and 7 bases from J, leaving 10 bases between. CDR3 sequence: CASSQGGNSPLHF. For the CDR3, the DNA is TGTGCCAGCAGTCAGGGCGGCAATTCACCCCTCCACTTT.

This chain links TRBV5-4 with TRBJ2-5, with D unresolved. The CDR3 totals 16 residues. V lost 2 bases to trimming and J lost 5 bases, with 19 bases between them. The germline V gene encodes CDR1 SGHNT and CDR2 YYREEE (reference sequence). The CDR3 DNA sequence: TGTGCCAGCAGCTTTCCAGGCCCGACTGCGGAGGAGACCCAGTACTTC. It encodes CASSFPGPTAEETQYF.

The V gene is TRBV9, the J gene TRBJ2-5, with TRBD2 identical over 9 bases. Germline trimming cut 0 bases from V and 4 bases from J; bases unmatched to any gene: 4. The CDR3 is 15 amino acids. Germline V lookup: CDR1 SGDLS, CDR2 YYNGEE. The CDR3 sequence is CASSVGGTSTETQYF. DNA for the CDR3: TGTGCCAGCAGCGTAGGAGGGACTAGCACAGAGACCCAGTACTTC.